Given below is one T cell receptor (beta chain) in context. A few counts support this clonotype. The specificity of this receptor is unknown. The record has no base qualities; no much larger clone is one base away. The data are from a study of patients and donors after allogeneic stem cell transplantation (dated by TCRdb to 2020 to 2021). The library was built by means of RT-PCR. TCRdb shows the sequencer as NextSeq 550. Using fastp at Q25 and MiXCR, TCRdb reprocessed the public reads and kept productive beta chains. Entries are consolidated by CDR3 protein sequence, retaining the most common genes and DNA. A total of 37,000 or so distinct CDR3 sequences appear in this sample, under 35% of them only once. Of the sample, 72% falls within the top ten clones. V is shortened by 11 bases, J by 4 bases, and the region joining them spans 9 bases. Spanning cysteine to phenylalanine, the CDR3 consists of 11 amino acids. The CDR3 DNA has 33 bases and is translated from base 1. CDR1 and CDR2 (SGHNT, YENEEA) derive from the germline V gene.

The sequenced sample consisted of blood, either unsorted or a sorted T cell fraction (not recorded which). The receptor was derived from a human donor who was either an allogeneic HSCT recipient or a stem cell or donor lymphocyte infusion donor (not recorded which). It is not recorded whose cells these are; they may come from a transplant donor. The rearrangement combines TRBV11-3 with TRBJ1-3; the D gene cannot be named for sure. The CDR3 protein is CASSGGNTIYF. The bases read TGTGCCTCCTCCGGGGGAAACACCATATATTTT.